The 3 T cell receptor beta chains given below trace back to one sample, sequenced in a study of CD8 T cells in cerebrospinal fluid in Alzheimer's disease (TCRdb year 2020). Libraries were constructed by 10x single-cell sequencing. Sequencing was performed on a NextSeq 550. TCRdb reprocessed the sequencing reads and holds a single record per CDR3 protein sequence, with no DNA. The sample table gives 850 to 1,000 distinct CDR3 sequences. The top ten clones comprise about 9.2% of the sample. Sequencing was performed on cerebrospinal fluid. The receptor source for this set is a human donor with Parkinson's disease.

This clonotype is classed as large by frequency. The genes are TRBV25-1 and TRBJ1-5. Germline-derived CDR1 and CDR2 are MGHDK and SYGVNS. This CDR3 is built from 14 residues. CDR3 region: CASSESPGNQPQHF.

This clonotype ranks as medium-sized in terms of frequency. The chain combines TRBV27 with TRBJ1-1; no DNA is available, so the TRBD1 call from TCRdb remains unchecked. CDR1 is MNHEY, CDR2 SMNVEV, per germline (reference sequence). The CDR3 totals 13 residues. CDR3 residues: CASSSRGVTEAFF.

Judged by frequency, this clonotype is medium-sized. The rearrangement joins TRBV20-1 to TRBJ1-5; TCRdb's assignment of TRBD1 cannot be checked, as there is no DNA. The CDR3 covers 17 residues. Germline CDR1 and CDR2: DFQATT and SNEGSKA (reference sequence). CDR3 sequence reads: CSARYGGLTDSNQPQHF.